The 24 T cell receptor beta chains below all came from one sample that was sequenced in a study of tumor and adjacent non-tumor tissue in lung cancer. This sample's RNA came from whole unsorted tissue. The library came from three nested PCR rounds adapted from ARM-PCR protocols. TCRdb used MiXCR to reprocess the multiplex PCR reads, holding one entry per CDR3 protein. Seen here are under 100,000 distinct CDR3 sequences, around 57% observed once, and the top ten hold about 15%. The sequencing input was lung tumor tissue. The receptors stem from a man aged 70 or older with non-small cell lung cancer.

A remark on this clonotype: Mismatch with germline at one junction end may stem from a read error. J is TRBJ2-7 and V is TRBV29-1; 7 bases fit TRBD1. The CDR3 runs to 11 residues. CDR1 and CDR2 (germline): SQVTM, ANQGSEA. CDR3 sequence (DNA): TGCAGCGGGGAGACAGGGTACGATCAGTACTTC. Translation: CSGETGYDQYF.

A few counts support this clonotype. Given a much more abundant clone one base away, this may be a read error. The chain couples TRBV6-1 to TRBJ2-5; D not resolved. This CDR3 contains 10 residues. In germline, CDR1 is MNHNS, CDR2 SASEGT. V was clipped by 5 bases and J by 6 bases, with 4 bases between them. This chain's CDR3 is CASSYKTQYF. CDR3 bases: TGTGCCAGCAGTTACAAGACCCAGTACTTC.

For this clonotype: At one of its ends the junction is not consistent with the germline gene, which may arise from a read error. The J gene is TRBJ2-7, the V gene TRBV6-1; D not certain. Germline loops: CDR1 MNHNS, CDR2 SASEGT. There are 13 residues in the CDR3. CDR3 in amino acids: CTSIRPSSYEQYF. In DNA, the CDR3 is TGTACCAGCATAAGGCCCTCCTCCTACGAGCAATACTTC.

A note on this clonotype: The junction and the germline gene differ at one end; a read error may be behind it. V gene TRBV29-1 combines with J gene TRBJ2-7; TRBD2 is a possible D gene (6 bases). The germline V gene encodes CDR1 SQVTM and CDR2 ANQGSEA. The CDR3 has 15 residues. CDR3 loop: CSISPRGGDLLKQCF. CDR3 in DNA: TGCAGCATATCTCCGAGAGGCGGGGACCTTTTGAAGCAGTGCTTC.

CDR3 nucleotides: TGTGCCTGGAGTGTAGGGGACGCCCAGTACTTC. Its translation: CAWSVGDAQYF. This chain connects TRBV30 to TRBJ2-5; tentatively, D is TRBD1 or TRBD2 (5 bases each). The CDR3 contains 11 residues. The ends were cut back, 0 bases at V and 9 bases at J, with 8 bases in the middle. CDR1 and CDR2 from the germline V gene are GTSNPN and SVGIG (reference sequence).

Worth noting for this clonotype: At one end the junction does not follow the germline gene, possibly because of a read error. CDR3 region: CASSGNRGPGTKAFF. The CDR3 DNA reads TGTGCCAGCAGCGGGAACAGGGGGCCGGGCACTAAAGCTTTCTTT. The chain is built from TRBV5-6 and TRBJ1-1; TRBD1 aligns across 9 bases. The CDR3 runs to 15 residues. CDR1 is SGHDT, CDR2 YYEEEE, per germline.

About this clonotype itself: Germline is not matched at one junction end, which may reflect a read error. The V and J genes are TRBV29-1 and TRBJ2-3; 12 nucleotides match TRBD2. The CDR3 length is 14 residues. Germline CDR1 SQVTM, CDR2 ANQGSEA. The CDR3 sequence is CSVEVGLAGDTQYF. In DNA, the CDR3 is TGCAGCGTGGAAGTGGGACTAGCGGGAGATACGCAGTATTTT.

In the case of this clonotype: A junction boundary mismatches the germline segment, possibly from a read error. V gene TRBV7-9 combines with J gene TRBJ2-7; TRBD2 might be the D (5 bases). The CDR3 consists of 16 residues. Per the germline V gene, CDR1 is SEHNR and CDR2 is FQNEAQ (reference sequence). For the CDR3, the DNA is TGTGCCGGCAGCTTACTAGGATTAGCACACTCCTACGAGCAGTACTTC. It yields the protein CAGSLLGLAHSYEQYF.

Points on this clonotype: Just one base apart from a much larger clone, this may be a read error. V usage is TRBV5-4 and J usage is TRBJ2-1; 10 bases are shared with TRBD2. V gave up 10 bases and J gave up 5 bases; unmatched junction bases: 9. The CDR3 runs to 14 residues. CDR1 is SGHNT, CDR2 YYREEE, per germline (reference sequence). The CDR3 spells CADMKRGGNNEQFF. The CDR3 DNA sequence: TGTGCCGACATGAAGCGGGGGGGAAACAATGAGCAGTTCTTC.

Points on this clonotype: The junction departs from germline at one end; a sequencing error may be responsible. V and J are TRBV11-3 and TRBJ1-1; D ambiguous. The CDR3 contains 16 residues. Per germline, CDR1 SGHNT and CDR2 YENEEA. CDR3 DNA sequence: TGTGCCAGCAGCCGCAGCGGGAGAAACATGAACACTGAAGCTTACTTT. Protein sequence: CASSRSGRNMNTEAYF. The full variable domain, with the rest looked up from reference TRBV11-3 and TRBJ1-1, is EAGVVQSPRYKIIEKKQPVAFWCNPISGHNTLYWYLQNLGQGPELLIRYENEEAVDDSQLPKDRFSAERLKGVDSTLKIQPAELGDSAVYLCASSRSGRNMNTEAYFGQGTRLTVV.

This clonotype was recorded once. Since the CDR3 does not end with the conserved phenylalanine or tryptophan, this likely comes from a read error. The chain links TRBV11-2 to TRBJ2-7; unclear D gene. The ends were cut back, 5 bases at V and 3 bases at J, with 17 bases in the middle. The CDR3 loop spans 15 amino acids. Germline V gene sequence: CDR1 SGHAT, CDR2 FQNNGV. The CDR3 here is CASSIIGFGVYEQYS. The DNA of the CDR3 is TGTGCCAGCAGCATTATAGGGTTCGGTGTCTACGAGCAGTACTCC.

This clonotype turned up a few times. The chain carries TRBV7-3 and TRBJ2-7, with 15 bases identical to TRBD2. The germline CDR1 and CDR2 sequences are SGHTA and FQGTGA. With 2 bases clipped from V and 4 bases from J, the junction kept 6 bases outside the gene matches. This CDR3 spans 17 amino acids. The CDR3: CASSLVGGTSGRYEQYF. The CDR3 bases are TGTGCCAGCAGCTTAGTAGGAGGGACTAGCGGGAGGTACGAGCAGTACTTC.

A word on this clonotype: The CDR3 does not close with the conserved phenylalanine or tryptophan, likely indicating a read error. The rearrangement joins TRBV11-2 to TRBJ2-5; tentatively, D is TRBD1 (6 bases). CDR3 size: 14 residues. Germline V gives CDR1 SGHAT, CDR2 FQNNGV. Trimming cost V 6 bases and J 5 bases, with 16 bases left between them. CDR3 amino acids: CASSPRQANETQYY. DNA for the CDR3: TGTGCCAGCAGTCCTAGACAGGCAAATGAGACCCAGTACTAC.

This clonotype was detected many times. The chain uses TRBV6-1 and TRBJ2-5; possibly TRBD1 for D (5 bases). V was shortened by 4 bases and J by 3 bases, with 15 bases between the two germline ends. Germline assignment: CDR1 MNHNS and CDR2 SASEGT. The CDR3 totals 15 residues. CDR3 amino acids: CASSATGFREETQYF. The DNA for the CDR3 is TGTGCCAGCAGTGCAACAGGTTTCCGTGAAGAGACCCAGTACTTC.

Details on this clonotype: A junction end diverges from the germline sequence, so it may reflect a read error. This chain links TRBV5-4 with TRBJ2-5; TRBD1 aligns across 9 bases. Germline values: CDR1 SGHNT, CDR2 YYREEE (reference sequence). CDR3 length: 15 residues. The CDR3, as DNA: TGTGCTAGCAGCTCTGGGGGACAGGGACTGGAGACCCAGTACTTC. This sequence encodes CASSSGGQGLETQYF.

The rearrangement links TRBV20-1 to TRBJ2-7; 7 nucleotides align to TRBD2. The CDR3 covers 13 residues. J gave up 7 bases and V 5 bases, and 11 bases lay outside the gene matches. The germline V gene has CDR1 DFQATT and CDR2 SNEGSKA (reference sequence). DNA of the CDR3: TGCAGTGCTTACACTAGCGCGCAGCAGGAGCAGTACTTC. Protein product: CSAYTSAQQEQYF.

This clonotype was observed a single time. The V call is TRBV29-1, the J call TRBJ2-1, with TRBD2 as a possible D gene (6 bases). The V end lost 5 bases, the J end lost 2 bases, and 22 bases lay between the germline ends. Germline loops: CDR1 SQVTM, CDR2 ANQGSEA. CDR3 length: 17 amino acids. This CDR3 is CSVLVLSWAGTYNEQFF. The CDR3 DNA reads as TGCAGCGTTCTTGTCCTAAGCTGGGCGGGGACCTACAATGAGCAGTTCTTC.

This clonotype came up a few times. A much larger clone lies one base from this, so it may be a read error. The chain links TRBV30 to TRBJ1-3; D remains unclear. V lost 4 bases, J lost 3 bases, and 4 bases lay in between. Germline CDR1 and CDR2: GTSNPN and SVGIG (reference sequence). CDR3 length equals 11 residues. This CDR3 is CAWNGGNTIYF. DNA of the CDR3: TGTGCCTGGAATGGTGGAAACACCATATATTTT.

This clonotype appeared many times. The chain recombines TRBV5-4 with TRBJ2-3; D unresolved. Germline values: CDR1 SGHNT, CDR2 YYREEE (reference sequence). The CDR3 contains 15 residues. The ends were cut back, 4 bases at V and 3 bases at J, with 15 bases in the middle. The CDR3 DNA reads as TGTGCCAGCAGCACCGGGCCTCAAATAACAGATACGCAGTATTTT. This sequence encodes CASSTGPQITDTQYF.

V is TRBV29-1 and J is TRBJ1-2; D not certain. The CDR3 sequence is 15 residues long. Germline V lookup: CDR1 SQVTM, CDR2 ANQGSEA. V lost 7 bases and J 5 bases, leaving 23 bases between the germline ends. The CDR3 protein is CSAPKQWAPGYGYTF. CDR3 DNA: TGCAGCGCACCGAAACAGTGGGCGCCTGGTTATGGCTACACCTTC. Variable domain in full (rest from reference TRBV29-1 and TRBJ1-2): SAVISQKPSRDICQRGTSLTIQCQVDSQVTMMFWYRQQPGQSLTLIATANQGSEATYESGFVIDKFPISRPNLTFSTLTVSNMSPEDSSIYLCSAPKQWAPGYGYTFGSGTRLTVV.

Concerning this clonotype: The junction and the germline gene differ at one end; a read error may be behind it. This chain connects TRBV11-2 to TRBJ2-3; the match to TRBD2 covers 11 bases. The CDR3 is 18 residues long. The germline V gene encodes CDR1 SGHAT and CDR2 FQNNGV. In nucleotides, the CDR3 is TGTGCCAGCAGCCCTAGACTAGCGGGGCCCTTCAGCACAGATACGCAGTATTTC. Translated: CASSPRLAGPFSTDTQYF.

On this clonotype: Its ends do not fully match the called genes, so a read error is possible. For the CDR3, the DNA is TGTACCAGCACCAACGCCGAGAACACCGTGGAGCTGTTTTTT. As protein: CTSTNAENTVELFF. The chain recombines TRBV11-2 with TRBJ2-2; D is ambiguous. Germline V lookup: CDR1 SGHAT, CDR2 FQNNGV. The CDR3 spans 14 residues.

Comment on this clonotype: This may be a read error: a much more frequent sequence differs by one nucleotide. This chain connects TRBV28 to TRBJ2-7; either TRBD1 or TRBD2 may supply D (5 bases each). CDR3 length: 13 residues. Per the germline V gene, CDR1 is MDHEN and CDR2 is SYDVKM. The CDR3 region is CTSRKEGTYEQYF. CDR3 bases: TGTACCAGCCGTAAAGAGGGGACGTACGAGCAGTACTTC.

As to this clonotype: The junction shows a germline mismatch at one end, possibly a read error. The chain joins TRBV11-2 to TRBJ2-1; TRBD2 is a possible D gene (7 bases). The CDR3 spans 15 residues. The germline CDR1 and CDR2 sequences are SGHAT and FQNNGV. CDR3 bases: TGTGCCGGCAGCTTGCGGGGGCTAGGAAACATTGAGCAGTTCTTC. Amino acids: CAGSLRGLGNIEQFF.